Listed below are T cell receptor beta chains from one sample, sequenced in a study of CXCR3-negative and CXCR3-positive naive CD8 T cells. TCRdb reprocessed the 5' RACE reads; each CDR3 protein has one entry and no DNA is given. The table gives fewer than 80,000 distinct CDR3 sequences; the top ten clones make up approximately 1.5% of it. The sequencing input was naive CXCR3- CD8+ T cells from blood. The source is a human donor in good health. Some clones in this sample may be carry-over from other donors' samples. The CDR3 runs from the conserved cysteine through the conserved F or W. Fields, in order: J gene, V gene, CDR3 protein.

>TRBJ1-2|TRBV11-2
CASSLGAGTHYGYTF
>TRBJ2-7|TRBV5-1
CASSLVGTIYEQYF
>TRBJ2-1|TRBV6-1
CASSYEEDRVWIGQFF
>TRBJ2-1|TRBV20-1
CSASQEQGQEVVDNEQFF
>TRBJ1-2|TRBV7-9
CASSLVVNYGYTF
>TRBJ2-7|TRBV7-9
CASSQGDSSSYEQYF
>TRBJ2-5|TRBV7-9
CASSLVEVGETQYF
>TRBJ1-5|TRBV29-1
CSVRTGESNQPQHF
>TRBJ2-2|TRBV29-1
CSAEQGFNTGELFF
>TRBJ2-1|TRBV9
CASSVGDEQFF
>TRBJ1-1|TRBV7-3
CASSSQDMNTEAFF
>TRBJ1-2|TRBV27
CASSPTGANYGYTF
>TRBJ2-5|TRBV29-1
CSVDGGETQYF
>TRBJ1-1|TRBV5-1
CASSLGTGATEAFF
>TRBJ2-3|TRBV7-9
CASSPTSERGPTDTQYF
>TRBJ2-1|TRBV7-9
CASSLTGGTGNEQFF